Each of the 6 T cell receptor beta chains below was sequenced from the same sample in a study of cytotoxic CD8 clonotypes in ibrutinib-treated CLL. The repertoire was sequenced with immunoSEQ multiplex PCR; TCRdb's copy has only in-frame clones and lacks some. The sample yields 130,000 or so clones, around three quarters seen once. The material sequenced was PBMCs, taken after 12 months of ibrutinib treatment. The source is a human donor with chronic lymphocytic leukemia.

The chain couples TRBV19 to TRBJ2-3, with TRBD2 identical over 8 bases. The V segment lost 4 bases and the J segment 0 bases; nucleotides outside the gene matches: 12. Germline-derived CDR1 and CDR2 are LNHDA and SQIVND (reference sequence). The CDR3 spans 18 residues. CDR3 DNA: TGTGCCAGTAGTACCTTAAGCGGGAGATCGATTAGCACAGATACGCAGTATTTT. Protein product: CASSTLSGRSISTDTQYF.

The chain links TRBV7-8 to TRBJ2-1; possibly TRBD1 or TRBD2 for D (5 bases each). Germline V gene lookup returns CDR1 SGHVS and CDR2 FQNEAQ. CDR3 size: 15 residues. V gave up 0 bases and J gave up 7 bases, with 13 bases separating them. Here the CDR3 reads CASSLAGVLTNEQFF. The CDR3 DNA is TGTGCCAGCAGCTTAGCGGGGGTGCTCACAAATGAGCAGTTCTTC.

This clone was picked up one time. The chain joins TRBV5-1 to TRBJ2-7, with 11 bases fitting TRBD2. Germline CDR1 reads SGHRS; CDR2 reads YFSETQ. Unmatched junction bases numbered 14, after V lost 4 bases and J lost 5 bases. This CDR3 comprises 17 residues. The CDR3 nucleotides are TGCGCCAGCAGCCCTTGGGCCCTAGCGGGAGGTCGCAACGAGCAGTACTTC. This encodes CASSPWALAGGRNEQYF.

This clone was observed a single time. An end of the junction does not agree with germline; a read error may underlie this. J is TRBJ2-2 and V is TRBV7-3, with D tentatively TRBD1 or TRBD2 (5 bases each). This CDR3 has 16 residues. The germline V gene encodes CDR1 SGHTA and CDR2 FQGTGA. The CDR3 DNA is TGTGCCAGCAGCGTAACCGGGACGTCGAACACCGGGGAGCTGTTTTTT. Its protein is CASSVTGTSNTGELFF.

This clone was counted only a few times. V is TRBV9 and J is TRBJ2-7; 14 bases match TRBD2. This CDR3 has 14 amino acids. The V gene end was trimmed by 4 bases and the J gene end by 6 bases; junction bases not matched to a gene: 3. Germline V gene data show CDR1 as SGDLS and CDR2 as YYNGEE. Written as DNA, the CDR3 is TGTGCCAGCAGCAAGGGACTAGCGGGAGTCGAGCAGTACTTC. Amino acid sequence: CASSKGLAGVEQYF.

V gene TRBV25-1 combines with J gene TRBJ2-7; D gene uncertain. The CDR3 extends over 12 amino acids. Germline V gene data show CDR1 as MGHDK and CDR2 as SYGVNS. The V end was cut by 4 bases, the J end by 0 bases, with 4 bases between. CDR3 nucleotides: TGTGCCAGCAGTGTGGCCTCCTACGAGCAGTACTTC. It codes for CASSVASYEQYF.